The text below deals with one T cell receptor beta chain. Time point of the sample: baseline pretreatment blood. The treatment was: 15 Gy SBRT to primary tumor, nephrectomy 4 weeks later. Clear cell pathology was present in this patient's renal cell carcinoma. The method was immunoSEQ multiplex PCR; TCRdb's version includes in-frame clones alone and lacks a portion of them. The table has about 59,000 clones, approximately 80% seen once. This entry comes from a study of radiation and T cells in renal cell carcinoma. Looking at the study overall: Nephrectomy followed 15 Gy stereotactic body radiation by 4 weeks.

The specimen comprised blood, sampled from a patient whose treatment included radiotherapy and nephrectomy. The clonotype comes from a man aged 60-69 years with renal cell carcinoma.

The CDR3: CASKPGQGAVGYTF. DNA of the CDR3: TGTGCCAGCAAACCGGGACAGGGGGCGGTTGGCTACACCTTC. The chain carries TRBV6-5 and TRBJ1-2; 12 nucleotides match TRBD1. The CDR3 runs to 14 residues. Germline CDR1 is MNHEY and CDR2 is SVGAGI. The V and J ends lost 7 bases and 7 bases, in that order; junction bases with no gene match: 7.